These 23 T cell receptor beta chains share one sample of origin, sequenced in a study of blood T cell repertoires in COVID-19. Profiled with immunoSEQ multiplex PCR; TCRdb holds only in-frame clones, not every one. Found here are about 140,000 clones, 60% to 80% of them singletons; the top ten hold less than 3%. The sequenced sample consisted of PBMCs or T cells enriched from blood (not recorded which). The source is a woman in her 50s who had recovered from COVID-19.

The gene calls are TRBV19 and TRBJ2-1; 11 nucleotides agree with TRBD1. The germline gives CDR1 LNHDA, CDR2 SQIVND (reference sequence). The CDR3 contains 15 residues. V shed 7 bases, J shed 3 bases, and the junction held 5 bases outside the gene matches. CDR3 sequence: CASKPGQGVYNEQFF. The CDR3 bases are TGTGCCAGTAAACCGGGACAGGGGGTCTACAATGAGCAGTTCTTC. Supplemented by reference TRBV19 and TRBJ2-1, the full variable domain reads DGGITQSPKYLFRKEGQNVTLSCEQNLNHDAMYWYRQDPGQGLRLIYYSQIVNDFQKGDIAEGYSVSREKKESFPLTVTSAQKNPTAFYLCASKPGQGVYNEQFFGPGTRLTVL.

This chain uses TRBV6-5 with TRBJ1-2; possibly TRBD1 for D (6 bases). Germline CDR1 reads MNHEY; CDR2 reads SVGAGI. The CDR3 has 14 residues. V dropped 8 bases and J dropped 5 bases, with 18 bases sitting between them. DNA for the CDR3: TGTGCCAGCCCTAGGGGGGGGAGGTCGTATGGCTACACCTTC. It yields the protein CASPRGGRSYGYTF.

This chain uses TRBV9 with TRBJ2-7, with 7 bases that match TRBD2. Germline V lookup: CDR1 SGDLS, CDR2 YYNGEE. CDR3 size: 18 residues. V dropped 0 bases and J dropped 4; count of bases not matched to a gene: 16. As DNA, the CDR3 is TGTGCCAGCAGCGTAGCTAGCGGCCATAATCCCCCGCATTACGAGCAGTACTTC. The encoded protein is CASSVASGHNPPHYEQYF.

The chain joins TRBV29-1 to TRBJ1-1; maybe TRBD1 (6 bases). The germline V and J ends were trimmed by 7 bases and 4 bases, with 13 bases remaining between them. The germline V gene has CDR1 SQVTM and CDR2 ANQGSEA. The CDR3 length is 12 residues. The CDR3 sequence: CSAVAGATEAFF. The CDR3 region has the DNA TGCAGCGCCGTAGCAGGGGCCACTGAAGCTTTCTTT. The full variable domain, completed using reference TRBV29-1 and TRBJ1-1, is SAVISQKPSRDICQRGTSLTIQCQVDSQVTMMFWYRQQPGQSLTLIATANQGSEATYESGFVIDKFPISRPNLTFSTLTVSNMSPEDSSIYLCSAVAGATEAFFGQGTRLTVV.

The rearrangement links TRBV5-1 to TRBJ1-4; TRBD1 agrees at 10 bases. CDR1 and CDR2 (germline): SGHRS, YFSETQ. The CDR3 consists of 15 residues. The junction had 5 bases not matched to a gene; V was cut back by 4 bases and J by 5 bases. CDR3 amino acids: CASSPTGQGNEKLFF. CDR3 bases: TGCGCCAGCAGCCCCACGGGACAGGGGAATGAAAAACTGTTTTTT.

This chain joins TRBV4-1 and TRBJ2-3, with D tentatively TRBD2 (5 bases). CDR1 MGHRA and CDR2 YSYEKL come from the germline V gene. The CDR3 covers 16 residues. Trimming shortened V by 0 bases and J by 2 bases, and 12 bases separated the two germline ends. The CDR3: CASSQDLARDTDTQYF. In nucleotides, the CDR3 is TGCGCCAGCAGCCAAGATCTAGCCAGAGACACAGATACGCAGTATTTT.

This chain connects TRBV19 to TRBJ2-5; D is ambiguous. The ends were cut back, 6 bases at V and 5 bases at J, with 4 bases in the middle. The CDR3 has 10 amino acids. CDR1 and CDR2 from the germline V gene are LNHDA and SQIVND (reference sequence). CDR3 region: CASRSETQYF. CDR3 nucleotide sequence: TGTGCCAGTAGGTCGGAGACCCAGTACTTC.

The V call is TRBV7-3, the J call TRBJ2-1; D is possibly TRBD2 (5 bases). CDR3 length: 17 amino acids. V was pared by 5 bases and J by 0 bases, with 17 bases between. Germline values: CDR1 SGHTA, CDR2 FQGTGA. The CDR3 nucleotides read TGTGCCAGCAGCCCCCGGGTTAGCGAGAGCTCCTACAATGAGCAGTTCTTC. Translation gives CASSPRVSESSYNEQFF.

V and J are TRBV27 and TRBJ2-4; D not resolved. The CDR3 extends over 14 amino acids. Germline values: CDR1 MNHEY, CDR2 SMNVEV (reference sequence). The ends were cut back, 1 base at V and 6 bases at J, with 10 bases in the middle. CDR3 DNA sequence: TGTGCCAGCAGTTTATTCGTTTCTTCAAACATTCAGTACTTC. Translation: CASSLFVSSNIQYF.

V gene TRBV6-6 combines with J gene TRBJ2-5; D ambiguous. Germline CDR1 reads MNHNY; CDR2 reads SVGAGI (reference sequence). There are 13 residues in the CDR3. The V and J ends lost 1 base and 5 bases respectively, with 8 bases between them. CDR3 region: CASSYFQQETQYF. The DNA for the CDR3 is TGTGCCAGCAGTTACTTCCAACAGGAGACCCAGTACTTC.

The chain recombines TRBV27 with TRBJ1-2; D not resolved. Between the trimmed V and J ends, which lost 5 bases and 0 bases, there was a span of 7 bases. The CDR3 is made up of 13 amino acids. The germline V gene has CDR1 MNHEY and CDR2 SMNVEV (reference sequence). Here the CDR3 reads CASSKQPNYGYTF. The CDR3 bases are TGTGCCAGCAGTAAACAGCCTAACTATGGCTACACCTTC.

The chain joins TRBV27 to TRBJ2-7; D is unclear. The CDR3 contains 14 residues. The V end lost 3 bases, the J end lost 1 base, and 10 bases lay between the germline ends. Germline assignment: CDR1 MNHEY and CDR2 SMNVEV (reference sequence). CDR3 residues: CASSLTHESYEQYF. CDR3 sequence (DNA): TGTGCCAGCAGTTTGACTCACGAATCCTACGAGCAGTACTTC.

CDR3 in DNA: TGTGCCAGCCGGGACAGGGCTGAAAAACTGTTTTTT. Encoded protein: CASRDRAEKLFF. The chain couples TRBV6-5 to TRBJ1-4; 9 positions match TRBD1. The germline CDR1 and CDR2 sequences are MNHEY and SVGAGI. Losses at the gene ends were 8 bases for V and 7 bases for J; bases not matched to a gene: 2. This CDR3 comprises 12 residues.

V and J are TRBV7-3 and TRBJ2-4; no firm D call. Germline CDR1 and CDR2: SGHTA and FQGTGA. The CDR3 contains 11 residues. V lost 6 bases and J 7 bases, leaving 7 bases between the germline ends. This CDR3 is CASRFGNIQYF. CDR3 sequence (DNA): TGTGCCAGCAGGTTCGGTAACATTCAGTACTTC.

This clone was counted a single time. The genes are TRBV28 and TRBJ1-1; 7 bases are a match to TRBD1. CDR1 and CDR2 from the germline V gene are MDHEN and SYDVKM. CDR3 length equals 15 residues. The V segment lost 2 bases and the J segment 7 bases; nucleotides outside the gene matches: 10. The CDR3 DNA follows: TGTGCCAGCAGTTTACAGGCAGGGGGAAAGATTGAAGCTTTCTTT. It codes for CASSLQAGGKIEAFF.

The chain recombines TRBV27 with TRBJ2-5; 7 bases are a match to TRBD2. The CDR3 sequence is 15 residues long. V lost 6 bases and J lost 2; bases outside the gene matches: 9. CDR1 and CDR2 from the germline V gene are MNHEY and SMNVEV (reference sequence). Here the CDR3 DNA reads TGTGCCAGCAGCCGCAGGTTCGGGAGGCAAGAGACCCAGTACTTC. Protein: CASSRRFGRQETQYF.

This chain joins TRBV7-8 and TRBJ2-5; 12 nucleotides match TRBD2. Looked up from germline, CDR1 is SGHVS and CDR2 is FQNEAQ. Unmatched junction bases numbered 9, after V lost 1 base and J lost 0 bases. The CDR3 extends over 19 amino acids. CDR3 coding DNA: TGTGCCAGCAGCTTAGAGACTAGCGGGAGCTGGTATAACCAAGAGACCCAGTACTTC. As protein: CASSLETSGSWYNQETQYF.

The chain is built from TRBV12-3 or TRBV12-4 and TRBJ2-7; no reliable D call. Trimming shortened V by 3 bases and J by 0 bases, and 6 bases separated the two germline ends. This CDR3 region has 13 residues. The CDR3 reads CASSFQASYEQYF. The CDR3 region has the DNA TGTGCCAGCAGTTTTCAGGCCTCCTACGAGCAGTACTTC.

V gene TRBV10-2 combines with J gene TRBJ2-1; 12 nucleotides agree with TRBD2. The CDR3 has 14 amino acids. In germline, CDR1 is WSHSY, CDR2 SAAADI. Trimming cost V 4 bases and J 7 bases; bases outside gene matches: 2. The chain's CDR3 is CASSGTSGTNEQFF. Written as DNA, the CDR3 is TGCGCCAGCAGTGGGACTAGCGGGACTAATGAGCAGTTCTTC.

The rearrangement links TRBV7-3 to TRBJ2-3; D is possibly TRBD1 (6 bases). Germline V gene lookup returns CDR1 SGHTA and CDR2 FQGTGA. The germline V and J ends were trimmed by 6 bases and 6 bases, with 19 bases remaining between them. The CDR3 totals 15 residues. This CDR3 is CASSPTGTFLDTQYF. The DNA of the CDR3 is TGTGCCAGCAGTCCCACCGGGACATTTCTCGATACGCAGTATTTT. The variable domain in full, completed from reference TRBV7-3 and TRBJ2-3, reads GAGVSQTPSNKVTEKGKYVELRCDPISGHTALYWYRQSLGQGPEFLIYFQGTGAADDSGLPNDRFFAVRPEGSVSTLKIQRTERGDSAVYLCASSPTGTFLDTQYFGPGTRLTVL.

The gene calls are TRBV25-1 and TRBJ2-1; perhaps TRBD2 as D (7 bases). Deletions cut 10 bases from V and 5 bases from J, with 12 bases between. Germline loops: CDR1 MGHDK, CDR2 SYGVNS. The CDR3 spans 12 residues. CDR3: CATGGRNNEQFF. The DNA of the CDR3 is TGTGCCACCGGGGGGCGCAACAATGAGCAGTTCTTC.

The rearrangement uses TRBV2 and TRBJ2-5; D is ambiguous. The CDR3 has 13 residues. Germline V gives CDR1 SNHLY, CDR2 FYNNEI. Trimming shortened V by 1 base and J by 1 base, and 4 bases separated the two germline ends. CDR3 residues: CASSEGAQETQYF. In DNA, the CDR3 is TGTGCCAGCAGTGAAGGAGCCCAAGAGACCCAGTACTTC.

The chain joins TRBV27 to TRBJ2-2, with a weak D call TRBD1 (6 bases). With 3 bases removed from V and 4 bases from J, the gap between germline ends came to 12 bases. The CDR3 has 15 residues. CDR1 is MNHEY and CDR2 is SMNVEV in the germline V gene (reference sequence). The CDR3 loop is CASSFQGFGTGELFF. In DNA, the CDR3 is TGTGCCAGCAGTTTCCAGGGGTTTGGCACCGGGGAGCTGTTTTTT.